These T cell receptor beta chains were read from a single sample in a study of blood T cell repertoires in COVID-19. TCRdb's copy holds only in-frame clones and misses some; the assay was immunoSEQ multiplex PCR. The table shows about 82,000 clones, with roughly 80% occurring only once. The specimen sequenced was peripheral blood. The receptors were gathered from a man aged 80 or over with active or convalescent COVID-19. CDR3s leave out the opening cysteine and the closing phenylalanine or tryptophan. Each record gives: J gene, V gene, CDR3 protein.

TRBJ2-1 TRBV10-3 ATRFSDVYNEQF
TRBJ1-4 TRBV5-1 ASSVGATNEKLF
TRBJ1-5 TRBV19 ASSIGSVSNQPQH
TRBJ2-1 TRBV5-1 ASSVRTGEYNEQF
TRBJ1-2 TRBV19 ASSETGSGYGYT
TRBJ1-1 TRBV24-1 ATSDSTNTGAEDEAF
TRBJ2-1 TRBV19 ASAVGGGNEQF
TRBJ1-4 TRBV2 ASSVGRGSEKLF
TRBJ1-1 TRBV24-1 ATSQGGTEAF
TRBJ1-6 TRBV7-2 ASSLVVGRGGNSPLH
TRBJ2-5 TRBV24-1 ATSDFRSGRGWEVETQY
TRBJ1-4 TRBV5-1 ASSLGTEGEKLF
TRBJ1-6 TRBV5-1 ASSFSRAGNSPLH
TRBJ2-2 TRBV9 ASSVGAASNTGELF
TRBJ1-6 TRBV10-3 AISESKRGGSPLH
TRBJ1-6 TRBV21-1 ASSKGRQNYNSPLH
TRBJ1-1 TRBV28 ATIQGGGSEAF
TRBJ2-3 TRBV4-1 ASSGMGTSTDTQY
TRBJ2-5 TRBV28 ASSSGLAEETQY
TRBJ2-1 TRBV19 ASLLAAGNEQF
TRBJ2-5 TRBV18 ASSPVVTSQETQY
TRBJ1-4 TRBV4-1 ASSQDVAGLTNEKLF
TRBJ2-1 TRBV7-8 ASSPGLAGMQF
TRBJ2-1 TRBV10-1 ASSEGLAGTYNEQF
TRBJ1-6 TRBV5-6 ASSSRPGLRPPLH
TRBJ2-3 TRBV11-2 ASRPGDTQY
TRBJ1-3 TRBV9 ASSPTGAPSGNTIY
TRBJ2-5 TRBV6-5 ASRSGGETQY
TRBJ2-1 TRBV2 ASSSGRGHNEQF
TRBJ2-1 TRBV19 ASHRTSGNEQF
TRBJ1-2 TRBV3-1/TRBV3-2 ASSFGERGGYT
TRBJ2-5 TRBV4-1 ASSQLAGIQETQY
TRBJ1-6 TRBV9 ASSAHRGSDNSPLH
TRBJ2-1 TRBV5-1 ASSWDRGLLSSSYNEQF
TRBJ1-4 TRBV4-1 ASSQDWVGGDEKLF
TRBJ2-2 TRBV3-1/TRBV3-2 ASSPRLAVNTGELF
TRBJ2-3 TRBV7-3 ASSLDRGQTDTQY
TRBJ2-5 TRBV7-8 ASSPGGGASQETQY
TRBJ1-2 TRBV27 ASSPTALRDLGYT
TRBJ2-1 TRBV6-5 ASSYSSASGSGEQF
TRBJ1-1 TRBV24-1 ATLLQEAF
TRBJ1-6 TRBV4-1 ASSRGDRVDSPLH
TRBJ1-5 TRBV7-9 ASSSTDGLSNQPQH
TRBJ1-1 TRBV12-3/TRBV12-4 ASSQTGVTEAF
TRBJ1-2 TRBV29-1 SVSGTGGGGYT
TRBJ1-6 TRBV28 ASSSRGSYNSPLH
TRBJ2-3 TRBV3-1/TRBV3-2 ASSQYGLAGGPDTQY
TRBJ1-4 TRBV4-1 ASSQTRAYNEKLF
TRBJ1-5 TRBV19 ASSNGGGVVQPQH
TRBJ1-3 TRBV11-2 ASSLSQGNTIY
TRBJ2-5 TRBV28 ASITGGGRVETQY
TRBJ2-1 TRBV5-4 ASRPTSGRGNEQF